This TCR beta chain was identified in a study of blood T cell repertoires in COVID-19. Whole-study context: COVID-19 samples from acute and convalescent phases originated in the United States, Italy and Spain. T cells, B-cell-depleted T cells, or PBMCs supplied cDNA or gDNA.

Original methodology: Reference gene primer amplification gave nucleated cell count estimates. The table came from immunoSEQ multiplex PCR; TCRdb's copy has only in-frame clones and leaves some out. V, J and clone size are those of that table, while D and trimming were read from the DNA. Here the sample spans 200,000 to 300,000 clones, around 88% being singletons. Sequenced: PBMCs or T cells enriched from blood (not recorded which). This clonotype was sampled from a woman in her forties with acute COVID-19.

The CDR3: CATSGPGLLNTGELFF. The CDR3 DNA is TGTGCCACCAGTGGCCCAGGACTCCTGAACACCGGGGAGCTGTTTTTT. The chain carries TRBV24-1 and TRBJ2-2, with D perhaps matching TRBD2 (5 bases). Germline V gives CDR1 KGHDR, CDR2 SFDVKD. The germline V and J ends were trimmed by 5 bases and 1 base, with 13 bases remaining between them. The CDR3 consists of 16 residues.